This T cell receptor (beta chain) was found in a study of blood T cell repertoires in COVID-19. Study summary: COVID-19 samples, acute and convalescent, were from the United States, Italy and Spain. T cells, B-cell-depleted T cells, or PBMCs provided the cDNA or gDNA that served as material.

Original data processing: From reference gene primer amplification, estimates of nucleated cell counts were derived. Using immunoSEQ multiplex PCR, the repertoire was profiled, and TCRdb retains in-frame clones only, with some absent. V and J calls and clone size are given by that table; D and trimming were obtained from the DNA. This repertoire shows tens of thousands of clones, approximately 90% found once; its top ten account for roughly 5%. The material sequenced was peripheral blood. This clonotype was sampled from a woman of 80 years or more with active COVID-19.

The CDR3 bases are TGTGCCAGCAGCTTTCCTGGCGGGAGGGCCCACGAGCAGTACTTC. Amino acids: CASSFPGGRAHEQYF. This chain links TRBV7-2 with TRBJ2-7; 9 nucleotides match TRBD2. This CDR3 has 15 residues. Germline values: CDR1 SGHTA, CDR2 FQGNSA. Trimming removed 3 bases from V and 5 bases from J; junction bases left unmatched: 8.